This T cell receptor beta chain was sequenced during a study of cytomegalovirus exposure and HLA in healthy donors. The study, taken as a whole, reports: CMV antigen specificity of a few CMV-associated chains was confirmed in vitro. Several of the most significant clusters appeared linked to common viral pathogens, based on a later analysis.

Note on this clone: The antigen is unknown. One junction end disagrees with the germline gene, perhaps due to a read error.

The PCR ran on 60 Vbeta and 13 Jbeta primers. The protocol was immunoSEQ multiplex PCR, while the TCRdb copy is restricted to in-frame clones and leaves out a portion. The sample records about 200,000 clones, 75% to 90% being singletons. This TCR came from a boy younger than 10 in good health and CMV-seronegative. Sequencing used PBMCs.

DNA of the CDR3: TGTGCTAGCAGCCCTGGGACCAGGGGTAATTACGAGCAGTACTTC. Protein product: CASSPGTRGNYEQYF. The J gene is TRBJ2-7, the V gene TRBV7-7, with TRBD1 as a possible D gene (6 bases). CDR3 length equals 15 residues. Germline values: CDR1 SSHAT, CDR2 FNYEAQ (reference sequence).